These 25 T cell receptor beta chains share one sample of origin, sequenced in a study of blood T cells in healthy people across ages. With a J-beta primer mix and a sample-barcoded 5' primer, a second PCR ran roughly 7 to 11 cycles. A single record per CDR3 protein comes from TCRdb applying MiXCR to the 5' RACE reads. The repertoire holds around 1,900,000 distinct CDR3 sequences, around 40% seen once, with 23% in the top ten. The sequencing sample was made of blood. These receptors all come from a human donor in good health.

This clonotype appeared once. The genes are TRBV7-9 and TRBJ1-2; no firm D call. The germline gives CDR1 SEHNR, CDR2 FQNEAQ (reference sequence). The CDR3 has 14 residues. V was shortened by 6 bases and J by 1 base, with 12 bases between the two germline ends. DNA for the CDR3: TGTGCCAGCAGTCAAGGAGATATTAACTATGGCTACACCTTC. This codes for CASSQGDINYGYTF.

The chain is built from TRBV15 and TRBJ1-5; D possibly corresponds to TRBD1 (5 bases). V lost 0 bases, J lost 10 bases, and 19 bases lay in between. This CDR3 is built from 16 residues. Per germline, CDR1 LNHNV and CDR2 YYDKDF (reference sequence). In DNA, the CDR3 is TGTGCCACCAGCAGAGATATGCGGGGGGTCTCGGGTCCCCAGCATTTT. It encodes CATSRDMRGVSGPQHF.

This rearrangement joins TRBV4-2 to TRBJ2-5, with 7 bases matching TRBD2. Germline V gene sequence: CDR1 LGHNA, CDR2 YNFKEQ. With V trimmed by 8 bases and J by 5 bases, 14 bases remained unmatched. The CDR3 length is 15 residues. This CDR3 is CASYETGTKEETQYF. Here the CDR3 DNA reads TGTGCCAGCTATGAGACCGGGACTAAAGAGGAGACCCAGTACTTC.

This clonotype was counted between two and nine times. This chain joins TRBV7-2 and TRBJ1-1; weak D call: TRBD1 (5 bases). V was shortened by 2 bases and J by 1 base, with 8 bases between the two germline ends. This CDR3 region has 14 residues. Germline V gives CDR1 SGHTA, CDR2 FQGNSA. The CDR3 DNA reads TGTGCCAGCAGCTTAATGGGGGAGAACACTGAAGCTTTCTTT. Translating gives CASSLMGENTEAFF.

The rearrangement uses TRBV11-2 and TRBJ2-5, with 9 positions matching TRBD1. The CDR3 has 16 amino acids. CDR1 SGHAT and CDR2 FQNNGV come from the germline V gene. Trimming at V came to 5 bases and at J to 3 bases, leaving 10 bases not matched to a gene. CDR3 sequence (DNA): TGTGCCAGCAGCCCACGCACAGGGGGCGGTGAAGAGACCCAGTACTTC. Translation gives CASSPRTGGGEETQYF. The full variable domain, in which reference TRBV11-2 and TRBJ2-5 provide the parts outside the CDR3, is EAGVAQSPRYKIIEKRQSVAFWCNPISGHATLYWYQQILGQGPKLLIQFQNNGVVDDSQLPKDRFSAERLKGVDSTLKIQPAKLEDSAVYLCASSPRTGGGEETQYFGPGTRLLVL.

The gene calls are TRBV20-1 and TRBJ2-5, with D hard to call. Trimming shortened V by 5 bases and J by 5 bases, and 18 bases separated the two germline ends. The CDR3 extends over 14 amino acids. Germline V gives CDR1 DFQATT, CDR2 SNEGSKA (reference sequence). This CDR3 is CSAPRTPNGETQYF. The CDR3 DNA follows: TGCAGTGCTCCAAGGACCCCCAACGGGGAGACCCAGTACTTC.

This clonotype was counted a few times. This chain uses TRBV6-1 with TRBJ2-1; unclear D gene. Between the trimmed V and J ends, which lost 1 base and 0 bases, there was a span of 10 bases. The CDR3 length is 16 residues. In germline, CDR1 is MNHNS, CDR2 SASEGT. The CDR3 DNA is TGTGCCAGCAGTGAAGAGATCCCCGGCTCCTACAATGAGCAGTTCTTC. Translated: CASSEEIPGSYNEQFF.

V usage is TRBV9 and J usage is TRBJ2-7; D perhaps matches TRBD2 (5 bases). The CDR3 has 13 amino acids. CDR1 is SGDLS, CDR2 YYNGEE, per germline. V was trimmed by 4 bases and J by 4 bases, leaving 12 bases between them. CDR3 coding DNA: TGTGCCAGCAGCCCAATCGAGGGTTACGAGCAGTACTTC. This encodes CASSPIEGYEQYF.

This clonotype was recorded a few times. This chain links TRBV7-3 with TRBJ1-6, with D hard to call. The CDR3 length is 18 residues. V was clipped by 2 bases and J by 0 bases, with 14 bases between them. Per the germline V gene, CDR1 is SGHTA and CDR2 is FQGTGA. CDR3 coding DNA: TGTGCCAGCAGCTTACGGAGCTTCTTGAGCTCCTATAATTCACCCCTCCACTTT. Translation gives CASSLRSFLSSYNSPLHF.

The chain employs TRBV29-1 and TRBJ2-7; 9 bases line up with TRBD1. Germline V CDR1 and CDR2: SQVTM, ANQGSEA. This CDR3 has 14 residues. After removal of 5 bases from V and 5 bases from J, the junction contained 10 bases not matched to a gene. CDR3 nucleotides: TGCAGCGTTAAAGGGACAGGGAAGGGTCACGAGCAGTACTTC. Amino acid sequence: CSVKGTGKGHEQYF.

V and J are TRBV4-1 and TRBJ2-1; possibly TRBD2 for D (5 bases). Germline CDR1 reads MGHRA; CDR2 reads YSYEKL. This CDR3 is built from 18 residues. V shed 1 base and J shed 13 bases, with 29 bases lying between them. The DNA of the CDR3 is TGCGCCAGCAGCCAAGCATGGAGGACTCTAACAAGCCCAGAGACCCAGTTCTTC. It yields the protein CASSQAWRTLTSPETQFF.

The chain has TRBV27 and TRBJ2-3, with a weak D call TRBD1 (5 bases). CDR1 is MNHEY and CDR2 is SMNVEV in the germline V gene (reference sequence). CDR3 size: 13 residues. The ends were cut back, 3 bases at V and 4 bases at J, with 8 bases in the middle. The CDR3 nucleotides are TGTGCCAGCAGTTTTAAGGGGCCAGATACGCAGTATTTT. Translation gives CASSFKGPDTQYF.

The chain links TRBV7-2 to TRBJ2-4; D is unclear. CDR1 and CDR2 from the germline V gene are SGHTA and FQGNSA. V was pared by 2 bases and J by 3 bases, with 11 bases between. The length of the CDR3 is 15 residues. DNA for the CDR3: TGTGCCAGCAGCTTATTCAGTGTAGTCAAAAACATTCAGTACTTC. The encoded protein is CASSLFSVVKNIQYF. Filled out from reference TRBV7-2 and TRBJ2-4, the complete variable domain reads GAGVSQSPSNKVTEKGKDVELRCDPISGHTALYWYRQSLGQGLEFLIYFQGNSAPDKSGLPSDRFSAERTGGSVSTLTIQRTQQEDSAVYLCASSLFSVVKNIQYFGAGTRLSVL.

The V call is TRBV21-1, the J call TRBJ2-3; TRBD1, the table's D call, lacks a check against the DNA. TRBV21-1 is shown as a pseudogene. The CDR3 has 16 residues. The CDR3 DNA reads TGTGCCAGCAGCTCCGGGACCCGGGGGGGCACAGATACGCAGTATTTT. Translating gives CASSSGTRGGTDTQYF.

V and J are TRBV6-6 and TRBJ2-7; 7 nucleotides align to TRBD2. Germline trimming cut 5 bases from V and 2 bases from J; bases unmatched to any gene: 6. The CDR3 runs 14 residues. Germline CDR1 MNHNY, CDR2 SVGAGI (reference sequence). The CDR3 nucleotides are TGTGCCAGCAGTACTGGGGGGGAGACCTACGAGCAGTACTTC. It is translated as CASSTGGETYEQYF.

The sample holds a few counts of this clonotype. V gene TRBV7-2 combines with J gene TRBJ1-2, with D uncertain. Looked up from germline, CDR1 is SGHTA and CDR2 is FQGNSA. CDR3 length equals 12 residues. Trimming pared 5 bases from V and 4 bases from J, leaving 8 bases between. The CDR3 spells CASSISPYGYTF. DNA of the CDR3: TGTGCCAGCAGCATATCGCCCTATGGCTACACCTTC.

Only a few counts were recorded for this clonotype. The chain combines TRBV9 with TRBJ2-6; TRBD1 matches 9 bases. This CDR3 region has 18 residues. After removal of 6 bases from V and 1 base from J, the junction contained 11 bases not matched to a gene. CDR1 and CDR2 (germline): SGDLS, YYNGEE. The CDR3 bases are TGTGCCAGCACCCCGCTGGGACAGGGTTTATCTGGGGCCAACGTCCTGACTTTC. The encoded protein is CASTPLGQGLSGANVLTF.

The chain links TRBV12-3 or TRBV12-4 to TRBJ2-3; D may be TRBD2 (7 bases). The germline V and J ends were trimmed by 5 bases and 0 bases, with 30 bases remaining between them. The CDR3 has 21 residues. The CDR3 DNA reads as TGTGCCAGCAGTGGACGAGAGGTGGCGGGGGCACAGGTCGTTAGCACAGATACGCAGTATTTT. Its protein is CASSGREVAGAQVVSTDTQYF.

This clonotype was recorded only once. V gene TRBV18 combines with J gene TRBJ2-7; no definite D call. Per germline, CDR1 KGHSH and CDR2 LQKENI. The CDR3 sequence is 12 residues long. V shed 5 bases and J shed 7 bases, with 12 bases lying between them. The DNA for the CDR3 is TGTGCCAGCTCAGGTCAGCTTCGGGAGCAGTACTTC. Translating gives CASSGQLREQYF.

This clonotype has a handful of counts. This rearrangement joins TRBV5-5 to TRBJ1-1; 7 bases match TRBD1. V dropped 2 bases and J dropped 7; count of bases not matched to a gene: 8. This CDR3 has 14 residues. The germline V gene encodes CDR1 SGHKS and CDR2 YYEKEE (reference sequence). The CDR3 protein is CASSFQGGTNEAFF. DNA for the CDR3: TGTGCCAGCAGCTTTCAGGGGGGGACTAATGAAGCTTTCTTT.

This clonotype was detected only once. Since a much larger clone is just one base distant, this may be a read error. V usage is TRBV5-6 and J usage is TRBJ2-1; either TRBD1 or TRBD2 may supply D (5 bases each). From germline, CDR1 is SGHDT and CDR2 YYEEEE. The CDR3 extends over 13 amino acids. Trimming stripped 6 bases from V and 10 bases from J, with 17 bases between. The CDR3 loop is CASTKGRAYEQFF. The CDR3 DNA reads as TGTGCCAGCACAAAGGGACGAGCCTACGAGCAGTTCTTC.

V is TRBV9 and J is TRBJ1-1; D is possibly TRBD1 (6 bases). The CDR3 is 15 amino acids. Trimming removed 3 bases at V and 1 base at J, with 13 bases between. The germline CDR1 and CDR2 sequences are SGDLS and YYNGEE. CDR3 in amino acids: CASSAYDRKNTEAFF. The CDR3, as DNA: TGTGCCAGCAGCGCCTACGACAGGAAGAACACTGAAGCTTTCTTT.

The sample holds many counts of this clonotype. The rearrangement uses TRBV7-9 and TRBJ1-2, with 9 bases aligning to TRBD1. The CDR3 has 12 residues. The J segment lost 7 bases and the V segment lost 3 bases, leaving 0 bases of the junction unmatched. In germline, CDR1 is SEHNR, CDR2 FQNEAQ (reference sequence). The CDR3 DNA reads TGTGCCAGCAGCTTGGACAGGGGTGGCTACACCTTC. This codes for CASSLDRGGYTF.

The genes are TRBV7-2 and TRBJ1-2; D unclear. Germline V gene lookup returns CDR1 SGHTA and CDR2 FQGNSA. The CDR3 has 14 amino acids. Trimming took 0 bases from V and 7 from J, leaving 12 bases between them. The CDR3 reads CASSLALRNSGYTF. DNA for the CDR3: TGTGCCAGCAGCTTAGCGCTAAGGAATAGTGGCTACACCTTC.

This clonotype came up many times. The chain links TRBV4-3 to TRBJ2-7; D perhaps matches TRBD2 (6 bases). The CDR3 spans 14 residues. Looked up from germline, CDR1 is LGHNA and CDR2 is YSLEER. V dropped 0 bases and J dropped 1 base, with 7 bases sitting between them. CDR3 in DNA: TGCGCCAGCAGCCAAGATCGGGGGTCCTACGAGCAGTACTTC. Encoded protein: CASSQDRGSYEQYF.